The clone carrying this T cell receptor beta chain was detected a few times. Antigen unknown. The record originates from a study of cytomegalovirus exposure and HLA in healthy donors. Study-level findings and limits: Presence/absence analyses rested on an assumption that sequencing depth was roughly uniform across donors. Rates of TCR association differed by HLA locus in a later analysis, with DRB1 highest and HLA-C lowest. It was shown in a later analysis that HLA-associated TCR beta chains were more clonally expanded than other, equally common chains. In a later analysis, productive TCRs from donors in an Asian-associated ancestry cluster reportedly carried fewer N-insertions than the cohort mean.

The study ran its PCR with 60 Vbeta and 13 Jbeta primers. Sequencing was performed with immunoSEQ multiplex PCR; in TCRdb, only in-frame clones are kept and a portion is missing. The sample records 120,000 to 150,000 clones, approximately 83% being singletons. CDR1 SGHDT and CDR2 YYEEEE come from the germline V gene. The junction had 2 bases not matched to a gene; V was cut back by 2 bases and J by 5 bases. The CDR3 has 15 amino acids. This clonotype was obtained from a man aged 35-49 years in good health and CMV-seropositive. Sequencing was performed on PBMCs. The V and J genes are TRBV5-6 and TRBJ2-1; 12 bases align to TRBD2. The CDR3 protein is CASSFTSGRHNEQFF. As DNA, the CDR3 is TGTGCCAGCAGCTTCACTAGCGGGAGGCACAATGAGCAGTTCTTC.